The 13 T cell receptor beta chains in this list originate from one sample, sequenced in a study of T cell changes during pregnancy in multiple sclerosis. Assay: immunoSEQ multiplex PCR; the TCRdb copy retains only in-frame clones and omits some. Among about 61,000 clones listed, about 90% were seen once. The sample consisted of peripheral blood, taken in the first trimester of pregnancy. The origin of the receptors is a female donor in good health, enrolled as a control in a pregnancy study.

This sequence joins TRBV19 and TRBJ1-1; D uncertain. Trimming cost V 0 bases and J 5 bases, with 7 bases left between them. Germline V gene data show CDR1 as LNHDA and CDR2 as SQIVND (reference sequence). The CDR3 extends over 13 amino acids. Written as DNA, the CDR3 is TGTGCCAGTAGTATAGATACGGGGACTGAAGCTTTCTTT. Protein product: CASSIDTGTEAFF.

This sequence joins TRBV6-8 and TRBJ1-4; D possibly corresponds to TRBD1 (6 bases). This CDR3 spans 16 amino acids. V was shortened by 7 bases and J by 4 bases, with 19 bases between the two germline ends. The germline V gene encodes CDR1 MNHGY and CDR2 SAAAGT. The chain's CDR3 is CASTLRAGANNEKLFF. As DNA, the CDR3 is TGTGCCAGCACCTTGAGGGCGGGGGCCAATAATGAAAAACTGTTTTTT.

V usage is TRBV7-2 and J usage is TRBJ2-7, with unresolved D. Trimming removed 1 base at V and 2 bases at J, with 12 bases between. The CDR3 runs 15 residues. Germline V gene data show CDR1 as SGHTA and CDR2 as FQGNSA. In nucleotides, the CDR3 is TGTGCCAGCAGCTTAGAAGTTTCAGTCCCCTACGAGCAGTACTTC. The encoded protein is CASSLEVSVPYEQYF.

This chain links TRBV14 with TRBJ1-2; 10 bases map to TRBD1. The V and J ends lost 4 bases and 6 bases, in that order; junction bases with no gene match: 2. Germline lookup yields CDR1 SGHDN and CDR2 FVKESK. The CDR3 extends over 13 amino acids. This chain's CDR3 is CASSRDRGHGYTF. The CDR3 coding sequence is TGTGCCAGCAGCCGGGACAGGGGACATGGCTACACCTTC.

The V call is TRBV2, the J call TRBJ1-6; 9 nucleotides align to TRBD1. This CDR3 is 14 amino acids long. Trimming at V came to 7 bases and at J to 6 bases, leaving 4 bases not matched to a gene. The germline gives CDR1 SNHLY, CDR2 FYNNEI. CDR3 bases: TGTGCCAGCATGAGGGACAGGGTTAATTCACCCCTCCACTTT. This codes for CASMRDRVNSPLHF.

This clone was seen a single time. The V and J genes are TRBV9 and TRBJ1-1; D remains ambiguous. Trimming pared 0 bases from V and 4 bases from J, leaving 10 bases between. This CDR3 has 14 residues. Germline V gives CDR1 SGDLS, CDR2 YYNGEE. The DNA of the CDR3 is TGTGCCAGCAGCGTAGGAGCATCGTCCACTGAAGCTTTCTTT. Translation gives CASSVGASSTEAFF.

The rearrangement links TRBV18 to TRBJ2-2; 8 positions match TRBD2. The junction had 5 bases not matched to a gene; V was cut back by 0 bases and J by 5 bases. The CDR3 extends over 16 amino acids. Looked up from germline, CDR1 is KGHSH and CDR2 is LQKENI. CDR3 nucleotides: TGTGCCAGCTCACCACCGGCCAGCGGGGGAACCGGGGAGCTGTTTTTT. Translated, it gives CASSPPASGGTGELFF.

The V gene is TRBV4-2, the J gene TRBJ2-6, with TRBD1 as a possible D gene (5 bases). Looked up from germline, CDR1 is LGHNA and CDR2 is YNFKEQ. With 6 bases removed from V and 3 bases from J, the gap between germline ends came to 12 bases. The CDR3 length is 15 residues. CDR3 residues: CASRQEYGGANVLTF. In DNA, the CDR3 is TGTGCCAGCAGACAGGAATATGGTGGGGCCAACGTCCTGACTTTC.

J is TRBJ2-7 and V is TRBV27; D is perhaps TRBD2 (5 bases). Germline CDR1 reads MNHEY; CDR2 reads SMNVEV (reference sequence). The length of the CDR3 is 12 residues. V lost 2 bases, J lost 5 bases, and 7 bases lay in between. The CDR3 protein is CASSLSGNEQYF. In DNA form, the CDR3 reads TGTGCCAGCAGTTTAAGCGGTAACGAGCAGTACTTC.

This clone came up once. This rearrangement joins TRBV5-6 to TRBJ2-5; the D is unclear. Trimming left V 2 bases short and J 2 bases short, with 7 bases between. Per germline, CDR1 SGHDT and CDR2 YYEEEE. CDR3 size: 13 residues. The DNA for the CDR3 is TGTGCCAGCAGCTTCTCGGTTCAAGAGACCCAGTACTTC. It encodes CASSFSVQETQYF. Based on the CDR3 plus reference TRBV5-6 and TRBJ2-5, the full variable domain is DAGVTQSPTHLIKTRGQQVTLRCSPKSGHDTVSWYQQALGQGPQFIFQYYEEEERQRGNFPDRFSGHQFPNYSSELNVNALLLGDSALYLCASSFSVQETQYFGPGTRLLVL.

The chain recombines TRBV9 with TRBJ2-3; perhaps TRBD2 as D (6 bases). V lost 1 base, J lost 2 bases, and 11 bases lay in between. Germline V lookup: CDR1 SGDLS, CDR2 YYNGEE. The CDR3 is made up of 15 amino acids. The CDR3 sequence is CASSVWGDNTDTQYF. Here the CDR3 DNA reads TGTGCCAGCAGCGTATGGGGGGATAACACAGATACGCAGTATTTT.

This clone was seen only once. The CDR3 is CASSSSGANVLTF. DNA for the CDR3: TGTGCCAGCAGTTCATCTGGGGCCAACGTCCTGACTTTC. The V and J genes are TRBV6-1 and TRBJ2-6, with D unclear. Germline CDR1 and CDR2: MNHNS and SASEGT. V gave up 5 bases and J gave up 1 base, with 3 bases separating them. The CDR3 is 13 residues long.

The chain carries TRBV7-8 and TRBJ2-1; 7 bases match TRBD2. V lost 1 base, J lost 5 bases, and 5 bases stayed unmatched. The germline V gene encodes CDR1 SGHVS and CDR2 FQNEAQ. The CDR3 runs 15 residues. The CDR3: CASSLVLAVNNEQFF. The CDR3 DNA sequence: TGTGCCAGCAGCTTAGTGCTAGCGGTCAACAATGAGCAGTTCTTC.